Reported below is one TCR beta chain. As yet, its antigen is unknown. The Oncomine TCR Beta short-read assay generated sequence data from the DNA of cultured CD4+ T cells. Each CDR3 protein is one row after TCRdb ran MiXCR on the PCR reads. The table includes 9,700 or so distinct CDR3 sequences, around a third detected once. The data belong to a study of vaccination and CD4 T cells after COVID-19. Treatment denoted: approximately 9-day PBMC culture with coronavirus spike peptide pools or control peptides (ViraFEST assay). Samples of CD4+ T cells were obtained from the unexposed donor before the COVID-19 pandemic (2011-2018). Investigators exposed CD4+ T cells from unexposed donors to SARS-CoV-2 S/N and four cold-coronavirus spikes, as cells permitted. This CDR3 has 13 amino acids. V lost 3 bases and J 11 bases, leaving 16 bases between the germline ends.

Sequencing was carried out using CD4+ T cells from blood, cultured in vitro. This sequence joins TRBV12-3 or TRBV12-4 and TRBJ1-1; a weak D match, TRBD1 (6 bases). The sequence was collected from a human donor in good health. The CDR3 coding sequence is TGTGCCAGCAGTTTGCAATCAGGGGAGATCGCTTTCTTT. Translated: CASSLQSGEIAFF.